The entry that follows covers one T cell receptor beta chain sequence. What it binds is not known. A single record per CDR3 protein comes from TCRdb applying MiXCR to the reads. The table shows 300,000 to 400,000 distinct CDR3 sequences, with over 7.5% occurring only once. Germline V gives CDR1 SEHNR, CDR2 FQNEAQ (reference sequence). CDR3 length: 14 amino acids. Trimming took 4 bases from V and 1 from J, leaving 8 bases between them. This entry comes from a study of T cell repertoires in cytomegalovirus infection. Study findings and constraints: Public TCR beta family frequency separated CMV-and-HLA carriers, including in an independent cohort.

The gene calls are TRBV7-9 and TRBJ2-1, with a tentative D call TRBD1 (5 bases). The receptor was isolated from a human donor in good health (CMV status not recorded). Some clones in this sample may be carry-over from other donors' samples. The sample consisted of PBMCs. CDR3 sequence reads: CASSSRVSYNEQFF. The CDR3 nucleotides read TGTGCCAGCAGCTCCAGGGTTTCCTACAATGAGCAGTTCTTC. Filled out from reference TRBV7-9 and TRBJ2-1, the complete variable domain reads DTGVSQNPRHKITKRGQNVTFRCDPISEHNRLYWYRQTLGQGPEFLTYFQNEAQLEKSRLLSDRFSAERPKGSFSTLEIQRTEQGDSAMYLCASSSRVSYNEQFFGPGTRLTVL.